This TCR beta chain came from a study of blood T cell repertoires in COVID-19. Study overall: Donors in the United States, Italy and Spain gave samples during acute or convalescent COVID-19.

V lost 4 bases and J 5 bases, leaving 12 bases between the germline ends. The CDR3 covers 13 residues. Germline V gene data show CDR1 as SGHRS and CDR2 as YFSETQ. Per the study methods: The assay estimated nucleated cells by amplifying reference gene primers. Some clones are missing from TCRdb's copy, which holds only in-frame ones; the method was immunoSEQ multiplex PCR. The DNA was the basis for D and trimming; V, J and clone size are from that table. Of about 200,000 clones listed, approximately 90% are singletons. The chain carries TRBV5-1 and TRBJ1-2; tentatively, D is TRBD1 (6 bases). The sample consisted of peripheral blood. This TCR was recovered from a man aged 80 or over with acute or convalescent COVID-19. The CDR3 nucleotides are TGCGCCAGCAGCCCGGACAGTGCTTATGGCTACACCTTC. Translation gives CASSPDSAYGYTF.